This T cell receptor (beta chain) stems from a study of technical replicates of blood from a few donors. CDR3 length equals 16 residues. Trimming took 3 bases from V and 4 from J, leaving 16 bases between them. Germline CDR1 is SGDLS and CDR2 is YYNGEE. Generated by immunoSEQ multiplex PCR, the TCRdb table keeps only in-frame clones and is missing some. Of more than 70,000 clones listed, just over 90% are singletons. The gene calls are TRBV9 and TRBJ2-2, with D perhaps matching TRBD2 (7 bases). This sequence was found in a human donor in good health. The sequenced sample consisted of T cells isolated from PBMCs. The CDR3 DNA sequence: TGTGCCAGCAGCGCGGGGGGCGAAGTCTTCACCGGGGAGCTGTTTTTT. It translates to CASSAGGEVFTGELFF.